The 30 T cell receptor beta chains below come from one sample, sequenced in a study of T cell repertoires in cytomegalovirus infection. The antigens for these receptors are not known. A single record per CDR3 protein comes from TCRdb applying MiXCR to the reads. The table has about a million distinct CDR3 sequences, 30% to 40% seen once. Material: cultured CD8+ T cells from PBMCs, obtained from culture after CMV antigen stimulation. The receptors here all came from a human donor in good health (CMV status not recorded). Some clones in this sample may be carry-over from other donors' samples.

A few counts support this clonotype. This chain connects TRBV5-4 to TRBJ1-2; 8 nucleotides match TRBD1. Losses at the gene ends were 0 bases for V and 4 bases for J; bases not matched to a gene: 5. The CDR3 is 15 amino acids. Germline CDR1 SGHNT, CDR2 YYREEE (reference sequence). CDR3 sequence: CASSLDGQGRYGYTF. The CDR3 region has the DNA TGTGCCAGCAGCTTGGACGGACAGGGTCGCTATGGCTACACCTTC.

The chain carries TRBV27 and TRBJ2-3; tentatively, D is TRBD1 or TRBD2 (6 bases each). Germline lookup yields CDR1 MNHEY and CDR2 SMNVEV (reference sequence). V shed 7 bases and J shed 0 bases, with 23 bases lying between them. CDR3 length equals 18 residues. The CDR3: CASTDRGPLVPSTDTQYF. The CDR3 DNA reads as TGTGCCAGCACCGATCGGGGGCCCCTCGTCCCTAGCACAGATACGCAGTATTTT.

The chain links TRBV7-9 to TRBJ2-1; no reliable D call. V lost 3 bases and J 0 bases, leaving 9 bases between the germline ends. CDR3 length: 15 residues. Germline lookup yields CDR1 SEHNR and CDR2 FQNEAQ (reference sequence). CDR3 residues: CASSFDGSSYNEQFF. CDR3 nucleotides: TGTGCCAGCAGCTTCGACGGCAGCTCCTACAATGAGCAGTTCTTC.

V usage is TRBV13 and J usage is TRBJ1-4; 7 bases map to TRBD1. This CDR3 contains 18 residues. The germline V gene encodes CDR1 PRHDT and CDR2 FYEKMQ (reference sequence). Germline trimming cut 5 bases from V and 0 bases from J; bases unmatched to any gene: 12. This chain's CDR3 is CASSHRKGTATTNEKLFF. The CDR3 nucleotides are TGTGCCAGCAGCCATCGAAAGGGGACAGCTACAACTAATGAAAAACTGTTTTTT. The variable domain in full, with the rest retrieved from reference TRBV13 and TRBJ1-4, is AAGVIQSPRHLIKEKRETATLKCYPIPRHDTVYWYQQGPGQDPQFLISFYEKMQSDKGSIPDRFSAQQFSDYHSELNMSSLELGDSALYFCASSHRKGTATTNEKLFFGSGTQLSVL.

J is TRBJ2-5 and V is TRBV6-5, with a tentative D call TRBD1 (6 bases). This CDR3 has 15 amino acids. Germline V gene data show CDR1 as MNHEY and CDR2 as SVGAGI. Trimming cost V 2 bases and J 5 bases, with 15 bases left between them. Written as DNA, the CDR3 is TGTGCCAGCAGTTACGAACAGGGAACTCCGGAGACCCAGTACTTC. As protein: CASSYEQGTPETQYF.

This clonotype was observed a few times. The V call is TRBV6-5, the J call TRBJ1-2, with D possibly TRBD1 on 6 matching bases. The germline V gene has CDR1 MNHEY and CDR2 SVGAGI. Trimming stripped 1 base from V and 5 bases from J, with 14 bases between. This CDR3 spans 15 amino acids. CDR3 sequence (DNA): TGTGCCAGCAGTTACTACACAGGGAGGGAGTATGGCTACACCTTC. Encoded protein: CASSYYTGREYGYTF.

The gene calls are TRBV2 and TRBJ2-7; 7 bases line up with TRBD1. The J segment lost 2 bases and the V segment lost 8 bases, leaving 6 bases of the junction unmatched. This CDR3 region has 13 residues. Germline loops: CDR1 SNHLY, CDR2 FYNNEI. CDR3 sequence: CASGQTGPYEQYF. For the CDR3, the DNA is TGTGCCAGCGGTCAGACAGGGCCCTACGAGCAGTACTTC.

This rearrangement joins TRBV28 to TRBJ2-7; either TRBD1 or TRBD2 may fit D (6 bases each). Trimming took 4 bases from V and 4 from J, leaving 14 bases between them. The CDR3 contains 14 residues. Germline-derived CDR1 and CDR2 are MDHEN and SYDVKM. This CDR3 reads CASSYRGLAYEQYF. CDR3 nucleotides: TGTGCCAGCAGTTACCGGGGGCTAGCATACGAGCAGTACTTC.

The chain employs TRBV12-5 and TRBJ1-3; D uncertain. Germline-derived CDR1 and CDR2 are LGHNT and FRNRAP. The length of the CDR3 is 16 residues. V was pared by 3 bases and J by 0 bases, with 12 bases between. Written as DNA, the CDR3 is TGTGCTAGTGGTTTCCAGGACGGGATCTCTGGAAACACCATATATTTT. Encoded protein: CASGFQDGISGNTIYF.

This clonotype appeared a few times. The chain links TRBV29-1 to TRBJ1-1; D is uncertain. Germline V gene lookup returns CDR1 SQVTM and CDR2 ANQGSEA. V was trimmed by 3 bases and J by 2 bases, leaving 16 bases between them. The CDR3 contains 15 residues. CDR3 sequence: CSVDSGSPINTEAFF. In DNA form, the CDR3 reads TGCAGCGTTGATAGCGGCAGCCCGATCAACACTGAAGCTTTCTTT.

The DNA of the CDR3 is TGTGCCACCAGCAGAGGTCTTCTGGGCTCCTACAATGAGCAGTTCTTC. It codes for CATSRGLLGSYNEQFF. The chain has TRBV15 and TRBJ2-1; D uncertain. There are 16 residues in the CDR3. V was cut by 1 base and J by 0 bases, with 10 bases left in between. From germline, CDR1 is LNHNV and CDR2 YYDKDF (reference sequence).

This clonotype occurred many times. V usage is TRBV7-2 and J usage is TRBJ2-2; D not certain. This CDR3 spans 14 amino acids. V was cut by 8 bases and J by 7 bases, with 17 bases left in between. Germline V CDR1 and CDR2: SGHTA, FQGNSA. CDR3 amino acids: CASLPAMPGGELFF. CDR3 in DNA: TGTGCCAGCCTGCCAGCAATGCCGGGCGGGGAGCTGTTTTTT.

The gene calls are TRBV2 and TRBJ2-6; possibly TRBD1 for D (5 bases). Trimming removed 5 bases at V and 2 bases at J, with 13 bases between. Germline assignment: CDR1 SNHLY and CDR2 FYNNEI. This CDR3 region has 16 residues. The DNA of the CDR3 is TGTGCCAGCAGTCGGCCCATAGGGGCTGGGGCCAACGTCCTGACTTTC. Residues: CASSRPIGAGANVLTF. The full variable domain, rest sourced from reference TRBV2 and TRBJ2-6, is EPEVTQTPSHQVTQMGQEVILRCVPISNHLYFYWYRQILGQKVEFLVSFYNNEISEKSEIFDDQFSVERPDGSNFTLKIRSTKLEDSAMYFCASSRPIGAGANVLTFGAGSRLTVL.

In DNA form, the CDR3 reads TGTGCCAGCAGTCCCCGCGGGGCAGGTCCTAACTATGGCTACACCTTC. Translated, it gives CASSPRGAGPNYGYTF. The gene calls are TRBV27 and TRBJ1-2; possibly TRBD1 for D (5 bases). Germline CDR1 reads MNHEY; CDR2 reads SMNVEV (reference sequence). The V end was cut by 5 bases, the J end by 0 bases, with 16 bases between. This CDR3 has 16 residues.

The chain couples TRBV11-2 to TRBJ2-7; unclear D gene. The CDR3 extends over 13 amino acids. The germline V and J ends were trimmed by 2 bases and 3 bases, with 8 bases remaining between them. Germline V gene sequence: CDR1 SGHAT, CDR2 FQNNGV. CDR3 coding DNA: TGTGCCAGCAGCTTAAGTCCGGTCTACGAGCAGTACTTC. Its protein is CASSLSPVYEQYF. The full variable domain, completed using reference TRBV11-2 and TRBJ2-7, is EAGVAQSPRYKIIEKRQSVAFWCNPISGHATLYWYQQILGQGPKLLIQFQNNGVVDDSQLPKDRFSAERLKGVDSTLKIQPAKLEDSAVYLCASSLSPVYEQYFGPGTRLTVT.

Note on this clonotype: A junction end diverges from the germline sequence, so it may reflect a read error. The rearrangement joins TRBV27 to TRBJ2-3, with TRBD2 identical over 10 bases. The CDR3 contains 16 residues. CDR1 MNHEY and CDR2 SMNVEV come from the germline V gene (reference sequence). The CDR3 here is CANSLASGGRGDTQYF. The CDR3 DNA follows: TGTGCCAACAGTTTGGCTAGCGGGGGCCGAGGAGATACGCAGTATTTT.

In regard to this clonotype: A read error may explain this, as a much larger clone is one base away. The J gene is TRBJ2-2, the V gene TRBV6-6; 7 nucleotides line up with TRBD2. The CDR3 covers 15 residues. V lost 0 bases to trimming and J lost 3 bases; unmatched junction nucleotides: 1. Germline-derived CDR1 and CDR2 are MNHNY and SVGAGI (reference sequence). CDR3 bases: TGTGCCAGCAGTTACTCGGGAGGGTACACCGGGGAGCTGTTTTTT. It is translated as CASSYSGGYTGELFF.

This clonotype showed up just a few times. The V call is TRBV19, the J call TRBJ2-5, with 9 bases lining up with TRBD2. After removal of 4 bases from V and 5 bases from J, the junction contained 11 bases not matched to a gene. The germline V gene has CDR1 LNHDA and CDR2 SQIVND (reference sequence). The CDR3 totals 16 residues. CDR3 loop: CASSTRRGGQLETQYF. The CDR3, as DNA: TGTGCCAGTAGTACAAGGCGGGGGGGCCAGCTGGAGACCCAGTACTTC.

The chain couples TRBV9 to TRBJ2-5; no clear D gene. The CDR3 runs to 15 residues. Germline CDR1 reads SGDLS; CDR2 reads YYNGEE. Trimming left V 0 bases short and J 5 bases short, with 14 bases between. The CDR3 loop is CASSVAGRPLETQYF. The DNA for the CDR3 is TGTGCCAGCAGCGTAGCTGGCCGACCGCTGGAGACCCAGTACTTC.

The table lists this clonotype with a few counts. The chain links TRBV7-6 to TRBJ1-6, with D possibly being TRBD1 (5 bases). Trimming left V 0 bases short and J 4 bases short, with 13 bases between. This CDR3 is 17 amino acids long. The germline V gene encodes CDR1 SGHVS and CDR2 FNYEAQ. CDR3 nucleotides: TGTGCCAGCAGCTTAGCCGGTAAAGAGGGGTATAATTCACCCCTCCACTTT. It translates to CASSLAGKEGYNSPLHF.

This clonotype showed up just a few times. V and J are TRBV6-1 and TRBJ1-5; D gene ambiguous. Trimming pared 2 bases from V and 4 bases from J, leaving 12 bases between. The germline V gene has CDR1 MNHNS and CDR2 SASEGT. The length of the CDR3 is 15 residues. The CDR3 nucleotides are TGTGCCAGCAGTGAACTGGGATTTGTTAATCAGCCCCAGCATTTT. This codes for CASSELGFVNQPQHF.

This chain uses TRBV10-1 with TRBJ2-1; TRBD2 matches at 12 bases. The CDR3 is 15 residues long. Germline CDR1 reads WNHNN; CDR2 reads SYGVQD (reference sequence). The junction had 6 bases not matched to a gene; V was cut back by 5 bases and J by 7 bases. CDR3 sequence: CASSWTSGVENEQFF. Here the CDR3 DNA reads TGCGCCAGCAGTTGGACTAGCGGGGTTGAAAATGAGCAGTTCTTC.

The gene calls are TRBV15 and TRBJ2-3, with no clear D. Germline V gene sequence: CDR1 LNHNV, CDR2 YYDKDF (reference sequence). Trimming removed 0 bases at V and 2 bases at J, with 12 bases between. This CDR3 region has 16 residues. Written as DNA, the CDR3 is TGTGCCACCAGCAGAGAGTCGGGCACCTTCACAGATACGCAGTATTTT. This translates into CATSRESGTFTDTQYF.

CDR3 sequence: CSAPRQGEEGNEQFF. In DNA form, the CDR3 reads TGCAGTGCCCCTCGACAGGGGGAAGAAGGCAATGAGCAGTTCTTC. The chain couples TRBV20-1 to TRBJ2-1; TRBD1 matches at 9 bases. The trim removed 6 bases at V and 6 bases at J, leaving 12 bases unmatched. The germline gives CDR1 DFQATT, CDR2 SNEGSKA (reference sequence). The CDR3 sequence is 15 residues long.

For this clonotype: At one boundary the junction diverges from the germline segment, which might be a read error. The chain carries TRBV7-8 and TRBJ2-1; no definite D call. The CDR3 has 11 residues. Germline CDR1 and CDR2: SGHVS and FQNEAQ. The CDR3: CASSPNNELFF. The DNA for the CDR3 is TGTGCCAGCAGCCCTAACAATGAGCTGTTCTTC.

This clonotype was seen ten or more times. The rearrangement links TRBV7-9 to TRBJ2-5; 8 bases map to TRBD1. J was trimmed by 4 bases and V by 3 bases; bases with no gene match: 7. The CDR3 is 15 residues long. Germline-derived CDR1 and CDR2 are SEHNR and FQNEAQ (reference sequence). In DNA, the CDR3 is TGTGCCAGCAGCTTCTGGACAGGGCAGTTAGAGACCCAGTACTTC. Its translation is CASSFWTGQLETQYF.

This clonotype was picked up a small number of times. The genes are TRBV6-6 and TRBJ1-2; D is uncertain. Trimming cost V 0 bases and J 3 bases, with 11 bases left between them. Germline V gives CDR1 MNHNY, CDR2 SVGAGI (reference sequence). The CDR3 loop spans 15 amino acids. CDR3 in DNA: TGTGCCAGCAGTTACTCGAAATTAGCCGACTATGGCTACACCTTC. Encoded protein: CASSYSKLADYGYTF.

Note on this clonotype: A much more abundant neighbour one base away suggests this may be a read error. V gene TRBV5-4 combines with J gene TRBJ1-1, with D hard to call. The CDR3 contains 13 residues. V shed 2 bases and J shed 1 base, with 6 bases lying between them. CDR1 is SGHNT and CDR2 is YYREEE in the germline V gene (reference sequence). CDR3 DNA sequence: TGTGCCAGCAGCTTCTCGGCGAACACTGAAGCTTTCTTT. Its protein product is CASSFSANTEAFF.

Worth noting for this clonotype: One base away lies a much larger clone, so this may be a sequencing read error. The gene calls are TRBV7-6 and TRBJ1-6, with D perhaps TRBD1 (5 bases). The CDR3 has 15 residues. From germline, CDR1 is SGHVS and CDR2 FNYEAQ. CDR3 in amino acids: CVSSLATGGESPLHF. The CDR3 DNA reads TGTGTCAGCAGCTTAGCGACGGGGGGTGAATCACCCCTCCACTTT.

This clonotype was counted a few times. V is TRBV7-6 and J is TRBJ2-2; perhaps TRBD1 as D (5 bases). V dropped 6 bases and J dropped 5 bases, with 16 bases sitting between them. Germline V lookup: CDR1 SGHVS, CDR2 FNYEAQ. There are 15 residues in the CDR3. The CDR3 region has the DNA TGTGCCAGCAGAGACGCTCCGGACATTACCGGGGAGCTGTTTTTT. It encodes CASRDAPDITGELFF.